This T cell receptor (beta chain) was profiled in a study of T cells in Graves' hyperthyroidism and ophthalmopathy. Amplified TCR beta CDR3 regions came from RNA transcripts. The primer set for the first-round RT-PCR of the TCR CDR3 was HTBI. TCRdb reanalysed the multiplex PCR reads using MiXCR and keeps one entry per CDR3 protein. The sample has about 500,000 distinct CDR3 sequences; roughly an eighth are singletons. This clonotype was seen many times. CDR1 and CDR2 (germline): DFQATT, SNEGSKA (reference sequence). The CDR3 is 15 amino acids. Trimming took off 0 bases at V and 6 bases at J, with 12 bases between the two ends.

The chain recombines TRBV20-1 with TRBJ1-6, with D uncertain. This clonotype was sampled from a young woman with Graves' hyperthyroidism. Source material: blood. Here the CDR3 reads CSARDYVEGNSPLHF. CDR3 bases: TGCAGTGCTAGAGATTACGTCGAGGGTAATTCACCCCTCCACTTT.